Following are 9 T cell receptor beta chains from one sample sequenced in a study of CD8+CD57+ T cells in acquired aplastic anemia. Both TCR beta VDJ combination and CDR3 sequence profiling were carried out. Genomic DNA was the template for this profiling. TCRdb itself ran the reads through MiXCR, one entry per CDR3 protein. The sample has about 110,000 distinct CDR3 sequences, under 60% seen once. Sequenced input: sorted CD4+, CD8+, or CD8+CD57+ T cells (not recorded which) from PBMCs. These receptors were collected from a human donor in good health, serving as a control.

This clonotype came up once. A much bigger clone sits one base away, suggesting this may be a read error. The rearrangement uses TRBV6-2 or TRBV6-3 and TRBJ1-3; D remains unclear. Germline V gene data show CDR1 as MNHEY and CDR2 as SVGEGT. The CDR3 extends over 14 amino acids. The CDR3 DNA sequence: TGTGCCAGCAGTTCCGTGACGGGTGGAAACGCCATATATTTT. Protein sequence: CASSSVTGGNAIYF.

This clonotype appeared many times. The chain employs TRBV10-3 and TRBJ2-1, with D hard to call. V shed 6 bases and J shed 5 bases, with 8 bases lying between them. This CDR3 region has 12 residues. The germline gives CDR1 ENHRY, CDR2 SYGVKD. The CDR3 DNA follows: TGTGCCATCAGAGGTCAGAACAATGAGCAGTTCTTC. This codes for CAIRGQNNEQFF.

The chain couples TRBV24-1 to TRBJ2-3, with 7 bases lining up with TRBD1. Germline loops: CDR1 KGHDR, CDR2 SFDVKD. V lost 4 bases, J lost 1 base, and 4 bases stayed unmatched. The CDR3 has 15 residues. This CDR3 reads CATSDVGTGTDTQYF. The DNA of the CDR3 is TGTGCCACCAGTGACGTTGGGACAGGCACAGATACGCAGTATTTT.

The chain joins TRBV7-2 to TRBJ2-5; the D gene is possibly TRBD1 (6 bases). CDR1 and CDR2 (germline): SGHTA, FQGNSA. This CDR3 is 14 amino acids long. Trimming removed 3 bases at V and 4 bases at J, with 12 bases between. CDR3 nucleotides: TGTGCCAGCAGCTTCCGTCCCAGGGGAGAGACCCAGTACTTC. Its protein is CASSFRPRGETQYF. Drawing the rest from reference TRBV7-2 and TRBJ2-5, the complete variable domain is GAGVSQSPSNKVTEKGKDVELRCDPISGHTALYWYRQSLGQGLEFLIYFQGNSAPDKSGLPSDRFSAERTGGSVSTLTIQRTQQEDSAVYLCASSFRPRGETQYFGPGTRLLVL.

This clonotype was seen a few times. V is TRBV19 and J is TRBJ2-1; D may be TRBD2 (7 bases). This CDR3 region has 15 residues. The germline V gene encodes CDR1 LNHDA and CDR2 SQIVND (reference sequence). V lost 4 bases, J lost 0 bases, and 10 bases lay in between. The chain's CDR3 is CASSSGGFSYNEQFF. For the CDR3, the DNA is TGTGCCAGTAGTAGCGGGGGCTTCTCCTACAATGAGCAGTTCTTC.

This clonotype has at least ten counts. V usage is TRBV20-1 and J usage is TRBJ1-3; D not resolved. This CDR3 region has 12 residues. Trimming took off 3 bases at V and 4 bases at J, with 7 bases between the two ends. Germline assignment: CDR1 DFQATT and CDR2 SNEGSKA (reference sequence). The CDR3 here is CSASDGGNTIYF. The CDR3 region has the DNA TGCAGTGCTAGTGATGGGGGAAACACCATATATTTT.

A few counts support this clonotype. The chain carries TRBV29-1 and TRBJ1-2; D gene unclear. Germline loops: CDR1 SQVTM, CDR2 ANQGSEA. The CDR3 runs 12 residues. V gave up 1 base and J gave up 4 bases, with 7 bases separating them. CDR3 DNA: TGCAGCGTTGAAGGCGCAGCCTATGGCTACACCTTC. Translating it yields CSVEGAAYGYTF.

This clonotype showed up many times. CDR3 sequence: CASSLSGMQPQHF. Here the CDR3 DNA reads TGTGCCAGCAGTTTATCCGGGATGCAGCCCCAGCATTTT. The gene calls are TRBV27 and TRBJ1-5; D not certain. The CDR3 consists of 13 residues. Germline V CDR1 and CDR2: MNHEY, SMNVEV (reference sequence). V was trimmed by 0 bases and J by 7 bases, leaving 7 bases between them.

The chain employs TRBV20-1 and TRBJ1-5; 10 bases fit TRBD1. The germline gives CDR1 DFQATT, CDR2 SNEGSKA (reference sequence). The ends lost 6 bases at V and 3 bases at J; junction bases unmatched: 5. There are 14 residues in the CDR3. The CDR3 reads CSATTGGNNQPQHF. CDR3 in DNA: TGCAGTGCCACGACAGGGGGCAACAATCAGCCCCAGCATTTT.